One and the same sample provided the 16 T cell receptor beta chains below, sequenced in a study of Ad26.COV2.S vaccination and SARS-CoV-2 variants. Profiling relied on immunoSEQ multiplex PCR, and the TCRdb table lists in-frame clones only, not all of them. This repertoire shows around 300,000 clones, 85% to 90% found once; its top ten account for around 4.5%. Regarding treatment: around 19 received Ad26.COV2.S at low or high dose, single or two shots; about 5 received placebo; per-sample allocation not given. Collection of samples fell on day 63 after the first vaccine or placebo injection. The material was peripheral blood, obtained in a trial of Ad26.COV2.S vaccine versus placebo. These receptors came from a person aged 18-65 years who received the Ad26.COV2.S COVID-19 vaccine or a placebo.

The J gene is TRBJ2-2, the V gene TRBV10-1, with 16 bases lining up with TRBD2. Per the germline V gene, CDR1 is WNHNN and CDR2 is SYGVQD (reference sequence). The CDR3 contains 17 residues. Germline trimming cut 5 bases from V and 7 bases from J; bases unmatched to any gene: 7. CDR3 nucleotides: TGCGCCAGCAGTCCGGGACTAGCGGGAGGGCAGGTCGGGGAGCTGTTTTTT. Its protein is CASSPGLAGGQVGELFF.

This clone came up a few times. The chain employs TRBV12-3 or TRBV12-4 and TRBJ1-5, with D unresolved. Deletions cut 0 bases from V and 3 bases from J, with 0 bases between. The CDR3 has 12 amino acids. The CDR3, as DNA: TGTGCCAGCAGTTTAGCCAATCAGCCCCAGCATTTT. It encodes CASSLANQPQHF.

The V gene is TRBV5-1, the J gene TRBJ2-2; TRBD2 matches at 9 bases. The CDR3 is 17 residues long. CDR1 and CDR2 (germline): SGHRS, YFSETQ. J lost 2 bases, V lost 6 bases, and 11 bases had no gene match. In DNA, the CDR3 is TGCGCCAGCACCCCAACGTCTAGCGGGATCAACACCGGGGAGCTGTTTTTT. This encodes CASTPTSSGINTGELFF.

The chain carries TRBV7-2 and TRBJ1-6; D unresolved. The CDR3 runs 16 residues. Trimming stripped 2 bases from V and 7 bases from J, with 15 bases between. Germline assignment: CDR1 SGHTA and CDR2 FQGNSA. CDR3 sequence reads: CASSLFKAPLNSPLHF. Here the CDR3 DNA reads TGTGCCAGCAGCTTATTCAAGGCGCCGTTAAATTCACCCCTCCACTTT.

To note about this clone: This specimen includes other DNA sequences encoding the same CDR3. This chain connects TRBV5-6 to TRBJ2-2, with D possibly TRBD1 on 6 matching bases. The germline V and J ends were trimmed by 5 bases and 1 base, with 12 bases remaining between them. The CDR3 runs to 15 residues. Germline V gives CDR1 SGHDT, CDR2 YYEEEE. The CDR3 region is CASSFGTLNTGELFF. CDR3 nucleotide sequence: TGTGCCAGCAGTTTCGGGACACTGAACACCGGGGAGCTGTTTTTT.

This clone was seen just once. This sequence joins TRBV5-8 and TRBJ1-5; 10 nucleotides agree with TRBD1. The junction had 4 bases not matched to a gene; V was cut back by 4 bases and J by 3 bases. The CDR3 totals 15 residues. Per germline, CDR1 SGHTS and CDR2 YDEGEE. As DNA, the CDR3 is TGTGCCAGCAGCAAGGGACAGGGGTACAATCAGCCCCAGCATTTT. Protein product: CASSKGQGYNQPQHF.

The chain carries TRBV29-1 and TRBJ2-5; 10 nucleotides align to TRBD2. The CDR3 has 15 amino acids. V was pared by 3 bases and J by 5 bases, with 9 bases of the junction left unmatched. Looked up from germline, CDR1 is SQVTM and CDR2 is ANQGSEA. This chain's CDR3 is CSVDSVAGGGETQYF. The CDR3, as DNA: TGCAGCGTTGATTCGGTAGCGGGGGGCGGCGAGACCCAGTACTTC. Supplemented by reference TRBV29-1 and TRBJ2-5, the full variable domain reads SAVISQKPSRDICQRGTSLTIQCQVDSQVTMMFWYRQQPGQSLTLIATANQGSEATYESGFVIDKFPISRPNLTFSTLTVSNMSPEDSSIYLCSVDSVAGGGETQYFGPGTRLLVL.

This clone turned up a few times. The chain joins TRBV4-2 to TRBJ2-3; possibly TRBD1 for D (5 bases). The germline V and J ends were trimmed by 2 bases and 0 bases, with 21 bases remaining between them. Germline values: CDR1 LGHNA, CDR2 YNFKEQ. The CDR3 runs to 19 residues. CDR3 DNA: TGTGCCAGCAGCCAATCCCAAGGTCTTAAGGGGTTCAGCACAGATACGCAGTATTTT. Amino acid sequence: CASSQSQGLKGFSTDTQYF.

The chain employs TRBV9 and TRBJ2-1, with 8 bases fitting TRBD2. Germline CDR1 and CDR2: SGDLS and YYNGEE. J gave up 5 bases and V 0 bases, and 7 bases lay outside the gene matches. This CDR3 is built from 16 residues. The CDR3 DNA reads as TGTGCCAGCAGCGTAGTATCGGGGGGGCCCAACAATGAGCAGTTCTTC. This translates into CASSVVSGGPNNEQFF.

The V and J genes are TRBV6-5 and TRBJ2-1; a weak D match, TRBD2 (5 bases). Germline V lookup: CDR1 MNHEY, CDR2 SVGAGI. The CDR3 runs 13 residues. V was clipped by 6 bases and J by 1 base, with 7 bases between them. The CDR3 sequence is CASRGSSYNEQFF. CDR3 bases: TGTGCCAGCAGGGGGAGTTCCTACAATGAGCAGTTCTTC.

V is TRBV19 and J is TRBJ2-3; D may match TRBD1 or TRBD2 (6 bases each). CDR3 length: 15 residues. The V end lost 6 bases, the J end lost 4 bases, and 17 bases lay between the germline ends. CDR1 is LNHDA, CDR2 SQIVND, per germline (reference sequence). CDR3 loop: CASSFGGGSADTQYF. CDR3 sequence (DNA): TGTGCCAGTAGCTTCGGAGGGGGGTCGGCAGATACGCAGTATTTT. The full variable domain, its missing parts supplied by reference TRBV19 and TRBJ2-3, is DGGITQSPKYLFRKEGQNVTLSCEQNLNHDAMYWYRQDPGQGLRLIYYSQIVNDFQKGDIAEGYSVSREKKESFPLTVTSAQKNPTAFYLCASSFGGGSADTQYFGPGTRLTVL.

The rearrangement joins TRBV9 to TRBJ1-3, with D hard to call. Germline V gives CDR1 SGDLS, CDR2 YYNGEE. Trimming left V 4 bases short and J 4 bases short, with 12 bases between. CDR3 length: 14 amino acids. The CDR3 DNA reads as TGTGCCAGCAGCTCCCCTGGATTCGGAAACACCATATATTTT. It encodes CASSSPGFGNTIYF. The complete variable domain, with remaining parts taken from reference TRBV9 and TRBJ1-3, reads DSGVTQTPKHLITATGQRVTLRCSPRSGDLSVYWYQQSLDQGLQFLIQYYNGEERAKGNILERFSAQQFPDLHSELNLSSLELGDSALYFCASSSPGFGNTIYFGEGSWLTVV.

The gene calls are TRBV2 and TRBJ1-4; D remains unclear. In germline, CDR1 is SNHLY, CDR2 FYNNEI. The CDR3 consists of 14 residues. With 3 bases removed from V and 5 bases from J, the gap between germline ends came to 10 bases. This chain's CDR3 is CASSDRIGNEKLFF. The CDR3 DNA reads TGTGCCAGCAGTGATCGGATAGGGAATGAAAAACTGTTTTTT.

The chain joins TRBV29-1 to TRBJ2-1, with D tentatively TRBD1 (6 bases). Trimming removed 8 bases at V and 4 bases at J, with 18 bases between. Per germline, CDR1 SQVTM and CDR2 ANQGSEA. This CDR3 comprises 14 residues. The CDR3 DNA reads TGCAGCCTAGACCTGGGGGCTAGTTACAATGAGCAGTTCTTC. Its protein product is CSLDLGASYNEQFF.

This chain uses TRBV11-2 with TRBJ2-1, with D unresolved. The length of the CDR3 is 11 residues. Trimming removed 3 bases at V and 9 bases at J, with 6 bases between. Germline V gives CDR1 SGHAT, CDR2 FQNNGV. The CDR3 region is CASSFHGEQFF. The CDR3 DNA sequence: TGTGCCAGCAGCTTTCATGGTGAGCAGTTCTTC.

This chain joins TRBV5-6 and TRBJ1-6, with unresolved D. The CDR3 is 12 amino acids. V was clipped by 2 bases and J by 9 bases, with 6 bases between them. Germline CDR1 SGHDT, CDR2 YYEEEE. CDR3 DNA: TGTGCCAGCAGCTTATACGGTTCACCCCTCCACTTT. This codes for CASSLYGSPLHF.